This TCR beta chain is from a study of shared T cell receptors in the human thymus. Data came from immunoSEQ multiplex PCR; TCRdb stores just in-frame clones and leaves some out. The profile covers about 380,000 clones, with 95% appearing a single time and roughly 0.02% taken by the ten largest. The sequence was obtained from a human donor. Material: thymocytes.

The CDR3 spells CASSEYGSQETQYF. CDR3 nucleotide sequence: TGTGCCAGCAGTGAATATGGAAGTCAAGAGACCCAGTACTTC. The chain links TRBV25-1 to TRBJ2-5; D is uncertain. The CDR3 contains 14 residues. The V and J ends lost 0 bases and 2 bases respectively, with 7 bases between them. Germline assignment: CDR1 MGHDK and CDR2 SYGVNS.